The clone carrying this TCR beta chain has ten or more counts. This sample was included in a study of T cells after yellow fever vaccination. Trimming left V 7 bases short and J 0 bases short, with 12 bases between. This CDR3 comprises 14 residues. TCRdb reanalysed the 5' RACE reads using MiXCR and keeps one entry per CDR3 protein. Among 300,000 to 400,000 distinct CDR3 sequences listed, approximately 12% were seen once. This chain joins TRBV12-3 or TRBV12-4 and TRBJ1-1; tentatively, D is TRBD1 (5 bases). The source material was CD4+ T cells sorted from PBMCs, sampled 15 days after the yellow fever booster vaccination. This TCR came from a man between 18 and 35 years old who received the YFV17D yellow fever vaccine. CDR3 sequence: CASTIGGVNTEAFF. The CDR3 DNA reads TGTGCCAGCACCATAGGAGGGGTGAACACTGAAGCTTTCTTT.